This is a list of T cell receptor beta chains from one sample in a study of T cell responses to AZD1222 COVID-19 vaccine. The method was immunoSEQ multiplex PCR; TCRdb's version includes in-frame clones alone and lacks a portion of them. The sample lists about 120,000 clones, approximately 85% seen once, with over 8% in the top ten. Here the sequenced sample was peripheral blood, taken on day 0 of AZD1222 vaccination. Receptors were obtained from an adult in good health. Both conserved end residues are part of each CDR3. Fields, in order: J gene, clone size, D gene, V gene, CDR3 protein, CDR3 DNA. The D gene is left open where the match is weak. The listing skips clone size in some rows; elsewhere it reads once, few, many or a size class.

TRBJ2-7,.,.,TRBV3-1/TRBV3-2,CASSQAFEQYF,TGTGCCAGCAGCCAAGCCTTTGAGCAGTACTTC
TRBJ1-2,few,.,TRBV7-7,CASSLRTGGGYTF,TGTGCCAGCAGCTTAAGGACCGGGGGGGGCTACACCTTC
TRBJ1-1,.,.,TRBV27,CASSFSLGGNTEAFF,TGTGCCAGCAGTTTTTCTTTAGGGGGGAACACTGAAGCTTTCTTT
TRBJ1-5,.,.,TRBV5-5,CASSLKGGNQPQHF,TGTGCCAGCAGCTTAAAAGGGGGCAATCAGCCCCAGCATTTT
TRBJ2-7,.,.,TRBV7-9,CASSLAGSYEQYF,TGTGCCAGCAGCTTAGCGGGGTCCTACGAGCAGTACTTC
TRBJ1-2,few,.,TRBV11-3,CASSLEAQNGPFNYGYTF,TGTGCCAGCAGCTTAGAGGCCCAAAACGGGCCTTTTAACTATGGCTACACCTTC
TRBJ2-1,.,TRBD2,TRBV11-1,CASRPGLAGYNEQFF,TGTGCCAGCAGACCGGGACTAGCGGGGTACAATGAGCAGTTCTTC
TRBJ2-1,.,TRBD2,TRBV11-3,CASHGTSMNEQFF,TGTGCCAGCCACGGGACTAGCATGAATGAGCAGTTCTTC
TRBJ1-5,.,.,TRBV18,CASSSSPGHLGGQPQHF,TGTGCCAGCTCATCGAGCCCGGGCCACCTCGGGGGACAGCCCCAGCATTTT
TRBJ1-2,.,.,TRBV19,CASSISITRTGYTF,TGTGCCAGTAGTATTTCCATAACGCGAACCGGCTACACCTTC
TRBJ1-2,.,.,TRBV7-9,CASSLDGYFVGYTF,TGTGCCAGCAGCTTAGACGGGTACTTCGTCGGCTACACCTTC
TRBJ2-7,.,TRBD1,TRBV12-3/TRBV12-4,CASTGQVYEQYF,TGTGCCAGCACTGGACAGGTCTACGAGCAGTACTTC
TRBJ1-1,few,.,TRBV18,CASFKEGGPEAFF,TGTGCCAGCTTCAAGGAGGGGGGGCCTGAAGCTTTCTTT
TRBJ1-5,.,.,TRBV19,CASSNLLRSAQHF,TGTGCCAGTAGTAATCTTCTCAGGAGTGCCCAGCATTTT
TRBJ1-6,.,.,TRBV4-3,CASSQGQVDNSPLHF,TGCGCCAGCAGCCAAGGCCAGGTGGATAATTCACCCCTCCACTTT
TRBJ2-1,.,TRBD1,TRBV7-9,CASSSGGTVPHPNNEQFF,TGTGCCAGCAGCTCAGGTGGGACAGTCCCCCATCCGAACAATGAGCAGTTCTTC
TRBJ2-7,.,.,TRBV6-2/TRBV6-3,CASSYQGRADYEQYF,TGTGCCAGCAGTTATCAAGGACGGGCAGACTACGAGCAGTACTTC
TRBJ1-1,.,.,TRBV5-1,CASSSPRGTEAFF,TGCGCCAGCAGCTCCCCACGCGGCACTGAAGCTTTCTTT
TRBJ1-2,.,TRBD1,TRBV27,CASSFAPDRVNYGYTF,TGTGCCAGCAGTTTTGCCCCTGACAGGGTCAACTATGGCTACACCTTC
TRBJ1-1,.,.,TRBV14,CASSHSLRTEAFF,TGTGCCAGCAGCCACAGTTTGCGTACTGAAGCTTTCTTT
TRBJ2-1,.,.,TRBV5-1,CASSPVQRSSYNEQFF,TGCGCCAGCAGCCCAGTACAGAGAAGCTCCTACAATGAGCAGTTCTTC
TRBJ2-1,.,TRBD2,TRBV3-1/TRBV3-2,CASSQSSGGAIEQFF,TGTGCCAGCAGCCAATCTAGCGGGGGGGCTATTGAGCAGTTCTTC
TRBJ2-3,.,.,TRBV12-3/TRBV12-4,CASKSTDTQYF,TGTGCCAGCAAAAGCACAGATACGCAGTATTTT
TRBJ1-2,.,.,TRBV6-5,CASSYSEGSDYGYTF,TGTGCCAGCAGTTACTCGGAGGGGTCAGACTATGGCTACACCTTC
TRBJ1-1,.,.,TRBV15,CATSRAIQTVGDVRAFF,TGTGCCACCAGCAGGGCCATTCAGACAGTGGGGGACGTGCGAGCTTTCTTT
TRBJ2-2,.,.,TRBV2,CASSFQGTLTGELFF,TGTGCCAGCAGTTTCCAGGGGACTCTAACCGGGGAGCTGTTTTTT
TRBJ1-2,few,TRBD1,TRBV19,CASSRRDSGGYTF,TGTGCCAGTAGCCGACGGGACAGCGGTGGCTACACCTTC
TRBJ1-4,few,TRBD1,TRBV9,CASSGTDEKLFF,TGTGCCAGTTCCGGGACAGACGAAAAACTGTTTTTT
TRBJ2-1,.,TRBD2,TRBV3-1/TRBV3-2,CASSQLAGGHNEQFF,TGTGCCAGCAGCCAACTAGCGGGGGGTCACAATGAGCAGTTCTTC
TRBJ1-2,.,TRBD1,TRBV28,CASGSGQGYYGYTF,TGTGCCAGCGGATCGGGACAGGGTTATTATGGCTACACCTTC
TRBJ2-3,.,TRBD2,TRBV4-1,CASSQDLRGLAGPTDTQYF,TGCGCCAGCAGCCAAGATCTACGAGGGCTAGCGGGGCCCACAGATACGCAGTATTTT
TRBJ2-3,.,.,TRBV9,CASSVAAQTEGTQYF,TGTGCCAGCAGCGTAGCGGCGCAAACAGAGGGTACGCAGTATTTT
TRBJ2-7,few,.,TRBV11-2,CASSLSGDGAYEQYF,TGTGCCAGCAGCTTATCGGGGGACGGAGCCTACGAGCAGTACTTC
TRBJ1-5,.,.,TRBV7-8,CASSFTWARTGNQPQHF,TGTGCCAGCAGCTTTACATGGGCGCGCACGGGGAATCAGCCCCAGCATTTT
TRBJ1-2,.,TRBD1,TRBV7-9,CASSLMLGGQGNYGYTF,TGTGCCAGCAGCTTAATGTTGGGGGGACAGGGGAACTATGGCTACACCTTC
TRBJ1-5,.,TRBD1,TRBV3-1/TRBV3-2,CASSQGTGPSNQPQHF,TGTGCCAGCAGCCAAGGGACAGGCCCTAGCAATCAGCCCCAGCATTTT
TRBJ2-2,.,.,TRBV20-1,CSASSDRINTGELFF,TGCAGTGCTAGTTCGGACAGAATTAACACCGGGGAGCTGTTTTTT
TRBJ1-2,.,TRBD1,TRBV2,CASRATGLFGYTF,TGTGCCAGCAGGGCGACAGGGTTATTTGGCTACACCTTC